This T cell receptor beta chain came from a study of identical twins. A universal primer site was created by template switching, with the cDNA bearing unique molecular identifiers. TCRdb re-analysed the 5' RACE reads in MiXCR, keeping a single row per CDR3 protein. The sample carries some 500,000 distinct CDR3 sequences, over 8.5% recorded once. In the case of this clonotype: Its target is not known.

Findings and caveats of the study: Among beta out-of-frame sequences, excess sharing between twins appeared weaker.

This same sample was also part of a study on yellow fever vaccine responses in identical twins.

Sequencing was done on a sample of PBMCs. The source is a young woman in good health.

The CDR3 region has the DNA TGTGCCAGCAGCTTAGGGCGGGGCTTCTACGAGCAGTACTTC. Translated: CASSLGRGFYEQYF. This chain uses TRBV11-2 with TRBJ2-7; D may be TRBD2 (6 bases). V was clipped by 1 base and J by 3 bases, with 10 bases between them. From germline, CDR1 is SGHAT and CDR2 FQNNGV. The CDR3 extends over 14 amino acids.